The 8 T cell receptor beta chains below all came from one sample that was sequenced in a study of blood T cell repertoires in COVID-19. Method: immunoSEQ multiplex PCR; TCRdb's copy keeps in-frame clones and lacks some. This table holds about 300,000 clones, approximately 90% found once. The sample taken for sequencing was PBMCs or T cells enriched from blood (not recorded which). These receptors all stem from a man aged 25 to 40 who had recovered from COVID-19.

J is TRBJ1-4 and V is TRBV29-1; tentative D call: TRBD1 (5 bases). Trimming shortened V by 7 bases and J by 3 bases, and 12 bases separated the two germline ends. The CDR3 contains 13 residues. Germline CDR1 SQVTM, CDR2 ANQGSEA. The CDR3 is CSAHGGANEKLFF. Written as DNA, the CDR3 is TGCAGCGCACACGGGGGTGCTAATGAAAAACTGTTTTTT.

This chain links TRBV11-2 with TRBJ1-2; maybe TRBD1 (5 bases). This CDR3 comprises 13 residues. Trimming cost V 2 bases and J 8 bases, with 12 bases left between them. The V gene's germline CDR1 is SGHAT and CDR2 FQNNGV. The CDR3 region is CASSLTQGGGYTF. The CDR3 DNA is TGTGCCAGCAGCTTAACCCAGGGCGGCGGCTACACCTTC. The complete variable domain, with remaining parts taken from reference TRBV11-2 and TRBJ1-2, reads EAGVAQSPRYKIIEKRQSVAFWCNPISGHATLYWYQQILGQGPKLLIQFQNNGVVDDSQLPKDRFSAERLKGVDSTLKIQPAKLEDSAVYLCASSLTQGGGYTFGSGTRLTVV.

This clone showed up just once. This chain links TRBV18 with TRBJ1-1; no definite D call. This CDR3 spans 16 amino acids. V lost 1 base, J lost 0 bases, and 12 bases lay in between. Germline V gene data show CDR1 as KGHSH and CDR2 as LQKENI. For the CDR3, the DNA is TGTGCCAGCTCACCACTTCTAGGCAAGATGAACACTGAAGCTTTCTTT. Encoded protein: CASSPLLGKMNTEAFF.

The V call is TRBV29-1, the J call TRBJ2-1; D might be TRBD1 (6 bases). From germline, CDR1 is SQVTM and CDR2 ANQGSEA. The CDR3 is 15 residues long. The V gene lost 0 bases and the J gene lost 0 bases, with 9 bases spanning the gap. The CDR3 loop reads CSVEDAGVSYNEQFF. The CDR3 coding sequence is TGCAGCGTTGAAGATGCAGGGGTCTCCTACAATGAGCAGTTCTTC.

J is TRBJ2-7 and V is TRBV3-1 (or the pseudogene TRBV3-2); perhaps TRBD1 as D (6 bases). The germline V and J ends were trimmed by 3 bases and 6 bases, with 6 bases remaining between them. Looked up from germline, CDR1 is LGHDT and CDR2 is YNNKEL (reference sequence). This CDR3 is 11 amino acids long. CDR3 sequence reads: CASSQGAEQYF. CDR3 coding DNA: TGTGCCAGCAGCCAGGGGGCCGAGCAGTACTTC.

The chain is built from TRBV7-9 and TRBJ2-1, with D possibly matching TRBD2 (5 bases). In germline, CDR1 is SEHNR, CDR2 FQNEAQ (reference sequence). The CDR3 totals 12 residues. The germline V and J ends were trimmed by 6 bases and 9 bases, with 12 bases remaining between them. For the CDR3, the DNA is TGTGCCAGCAGACCGGACTTGAGTGAGCAGTTCTTC. Amino acids: CASRPDLSEQFF.

The chain links TRBV5-4 to TRBJ1-1, with D uncertain. The length of the CDR3 is 13 residues. Trimming cost V 1 base and J 5 bases, with 9 bases left between them. CDR1 and CDR2 from the germline V gene are SGHNT and YYREEE (reference sequence). CDR3 residues: CASSLTQDTEAFF. DNA of the CDR3: TGTGCCAGCAGCTTGACTCAGGATACTGAAGCTTTCTTT.

The rearrangement joins TRBV12-3 or TRBV12-4 to TRBJ2-7; D is uncertain. CDR3 length equals 11 residues. V shed 3 bases and J shed 6 bases, with 6 bases lying between them. DNA of the CDR3: TGTGCCAGCAGTTTCGGTCCCGAGCAGTACTTC. Protein sequence: CASSFGPEQYF.